These 14 T cell receptor beta chains share one sample of origin, sequenced in a study of Ad26.COV2.S vaccination and SARS-CoV-2 variants. Described treatment: 15 to 20 received Ad26.COV2.S at low or high dose, single or two shots; roughly five received placebo; per-sample allocation not given. Following the first vaccine or placebo injection, samples were taken on day 63. Method: immunoSEQ multiplex PCR; TCRdb's copy keeps in-frame clones and lacks some. The sample shows over 400,000 clones, around 92% of them seen only once. This sample comprised peripheral blood, obtained in a trial of Ad26.COV2.S vaccine versus placebo. The origin of the receptors is a person between 18 and 65 years old who received the Ad26.COV2.S COVID-19 vaccine or a placebo.

CDR3 sequence: CASSPSGSPLSYEQYF. DNA of the CDR3: TGTGCCAGTAGTCCTTCCGGCAGCCCCCTCTCCTACGAGCAGTACTTC. The rearrangement links TRBV19 to TRBJ2-7; D not certain. Trimming took 5 bases from V and 0 from J, leaving 17 bases between them. Germline values: CDR1 LNHDA, CDR2 SQIVND (reference sequence). CDR3 length: 16 amino acids.

The V gene is TRBV3-1 (or the pseudogene TRBV3-2), the J gene TRBJ1-4; D may be TRBD1 (5 bases). Trimming pared 1 base from V and 3 bases from J, leaving 9 bases between. Germline values: CDR1 LGHDT, CDR2 YNNKEL (reference sequence). The CDR3 is made up of 15 amino acids. CDR3 DNA: TGTGCCAGCAGCCAAGCCGGGACGGCTAATGAAAAACTGTTTTTT. It translates to CASSQAGTANEKLFF.

The gene calls are TRBV19 and TRBJ2-1, with D uncertain. Trimming pared 1 base from V and 7 bases from J, leaving 11 bases between. The CDR3 totals 14 residues. CDR1 and CDR2 from the germline V gene are LNHDA and SQIVND (reference sequence). The chain's CDR3 is CASSIGQGWNEQFF. The CDR3 region has the DNA TGTGCCAGTAGTATAGGTCAAGGGTGGAATGAGCAGTTCTTC.

This rearrangement joins TRBV27 to TRBJ2-5, with 8 bases identical to TRBD2. V gave up 5 bases and J gave up 0 bases; unmatched junction bases: 8. The CDR3 has 16 amino acids. CDR1 MNHEY and CDR2 SMNVEV come from the germline V gene (reference sequence). The chain's CDR3 is CASSPLLAGNQETQYF. CDR3 nucleotides: TGTGCCAGCAGTCCCCTCCTAGCGGGCAACCAAGAGACCCAGTACTTC.

The chain joins TRBV27 to TRBJ1-5, with 7 bases that match TRBD1. This CDR3 has 13 amino acids. The germline CDR1 and CDR2 sequences are MNHEY and SMNVEV (reference sequence). J gave up 1 base and V 10 bases, and 4 bases lay outside the gene matches. Here the CDR3 DNA reads TGTGCCACCATGACAGGGAGCAATCAGCCCCAGCATTTT. Translation: CATMTGSNQPQHF.

The rearrangement joins TRBV27 to TRBJ2-7; 10 bases are shared with TRBD2. There are 13 residues in the CDR3. Trimming at V came to 7 bases and at J to 3 bases, leaving 3 bases not matched to a gene. The germline V gene has CDR1 MNHEY and CDR2 SMNVEV (reference sequence). CDR3: CASKLAGYYEQYF. The CDR3 DNA is TGTGCCAGCAAACTAGCGGGGTACTACGAGCAGTACTTC.

The rearrangement uses TRBV18 and TRBJ2-7; no clear D. The CDR3 contains 14 residues. CDR1 and CDR2 from the germline V gene are KGHSH and LQKENI. V was shortened by 4 bases and J by 0 bases, with 10 bases between the two germline ends. The CDR3 sequence is CASSLNTNSYEQYF. DNA for the CDR3: TGTGCCAGCTCACTTAACACGAACTCCTACGAGCAGTACTTC.

The chain uses TRBV12-3 or TRBV12-4 and TRBJ1-6, with a weak D call TRBD1 (5 bases). The CDR3 spans 12 residues. Trimming stripped 7 bases from V and 10 bases from J, with 11 bases between. CDR3 sequence (DNA): TGTGCCAGCACCGGGGCCTACTCACCCCTCCACTTT. It specifies CASTGAYSPLHF.

The V gene is TRBV11-2, the J gene TRBJ2-1, with 10 nucleotides matching TRBD1. V dropped 2 bases and J dropped 4; count of bases not matched to a gene: 8. The CDR3 runs to 17 residues. Germline V gene data show CDR1 as SGHAT and CDR2 as FQNNGV. CDR3 in amino acids: CASSLLPGQGQYNEQFF. The CDR3 DNA is TGTGCCAGCAGCTTACTACCGGGACAGGGGCAATACAATGAGCAGTTCTTC.

The chain uses TRBV6-2 or TRBV6-3 and TRBJ2-7; D possibly corresponds to TRBD2 (5 bases). The CDR3 totals 18 residues. Looked up from germline, CDR1 is MNHEY and CDR2 is SVGEGT. Deletions cut 0 bases from V and 0 bases from J, with 18 bases between. CDR3 in DNA: TGTGCCAGCAGTTACTCGAGAAACGAGGGAGCGAGCTCCTACGAGCAGTACTTC. This gives the protein CASSYSRNEGASSYEQYF.

The chain has TRBV18 and TRBJ2-5; TRBD2 might be the D (9 bases). V was clipped by 3 bases and J by 0 bases, with 20 bases between them. In germline, CDR1 is KGHSH, CDR2 LQKENI. The CDR3 is 18 residues long. CDR3 nucleotides: TGTGCCAGCTCACCCTGGGACAGGACTAGCGTGTACCAAGAGACCCAGTACTTC. This sequence encodes CASSPWDRTSVYQETQYF. Complete variable domain (other parts from reference TRBV18 and TRBJ2-5): NAGVMQNPRHLVRRRGQEARLRCSPMKGHSHVYWYRQLPEEGLKFMVYLQKENIIDESGMPKERFSAEFPKEGPSILRIQQVVRGDSAAYFCASSPWDRTSVYQETQYFGPGTRLLVL.

The chain joins TRBV3-1 (or the pseudogene TRBV3-2) to TRBJ1-2, with TRBD1 matching over 7 bases. The CDR3 spans 13 residues. Germline-derived CDR1 and CDR2 are LGHDT and YNNKEL (reference sequence). Trimming removed 5 bases from V and 4 bases from J; junction bases left unmatched: 4. The CDR3 bases are TGTGCCAGCAGCGAGGGACAGTTCTATGGCTACACCTTC. Its translation: CASSEGQFYGYTF.

The rearrangement links TRBV6-5 to TRBJ1-6; 9 nucleotides line up with TRBD1. Germline CDR1 MNHEY, CDR2 SVGAGI. This CDR3 has 15 amino acids. The J segment lost 7 bases and the V segment lost 6 bases, leaving 7 bases of the junction unmatched. CDR3 bases: TGTGCCAGCAGAGACCCGGGACAGGGAAATTCACCCCTCCACTTT. It encodes CASRDPGQGNSPLHF.

This clone was detected only once. The V gene is TRBV28, the J gene TRBJ2-7, with D perhaps TRBD1 or TRBD2 (5 bases each). Trimming stripped 5 bases from V and 0 bases from J, with 14 bases between. CDR3 length equals 15 residues. The germline V gene encodes CDR1 MDHEN and CDR2 SYDVKM. CDR3 loop: CASSPPRGSSYEQYF. DNA of the CDR3: TGTGCCAGCAGTCCCCCCCGGGGCTCCTCCTACGAGCAGTACTTC.